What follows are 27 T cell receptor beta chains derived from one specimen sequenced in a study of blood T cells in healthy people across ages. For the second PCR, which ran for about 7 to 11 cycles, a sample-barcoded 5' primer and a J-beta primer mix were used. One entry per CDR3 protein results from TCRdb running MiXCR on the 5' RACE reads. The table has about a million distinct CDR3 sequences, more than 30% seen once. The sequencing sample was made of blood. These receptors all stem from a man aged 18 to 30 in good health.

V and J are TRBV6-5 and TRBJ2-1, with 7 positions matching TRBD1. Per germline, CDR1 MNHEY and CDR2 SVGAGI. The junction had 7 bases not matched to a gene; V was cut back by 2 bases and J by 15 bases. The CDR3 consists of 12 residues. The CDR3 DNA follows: TGTGCCAGCAGTTACGAATCCGGGACAGCGTTCTTC. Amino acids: CASSYESGTAFF.

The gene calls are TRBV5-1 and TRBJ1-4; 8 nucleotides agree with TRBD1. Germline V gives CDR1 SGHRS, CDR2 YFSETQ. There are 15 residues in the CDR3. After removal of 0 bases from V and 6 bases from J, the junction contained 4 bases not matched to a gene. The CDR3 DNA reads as TGCGCCAGCAGCTTGGTGGGACAGGAGGATGAAAAACTGTTTTTT. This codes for CASSLVGQEDEKLFF. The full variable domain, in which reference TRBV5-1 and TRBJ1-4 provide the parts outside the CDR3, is KAGVTQTPRYLIKTRGQQVTLSCSPISGHRSVSWYQQTPGQGLQFLFEYFSETQRNKGNFPGRFSGRQFSNSRSEMNVSTLELGDSALYLCASSLVGQEDEKLFFGSGTQLSVL.

CDR3 bases: TGTGCCAGCAGCCCTCGGGACACCCACCTTGAAAAACTGTTTTTT. Its protein product is CASSPRDTHLEKLFF. V gene TRBV7-9 combines with J gene TRBJ1-4, with a possible D match to TRBD1 (6 bases). The CDR3 consists of 15 residues. The V gene's germline CDR1 is SEHNR and CDR2 FQNEAQ (reference sequence). The V end lost 5 bases, the J end lost 7 bases, and 17 bases lay between the germline ends.

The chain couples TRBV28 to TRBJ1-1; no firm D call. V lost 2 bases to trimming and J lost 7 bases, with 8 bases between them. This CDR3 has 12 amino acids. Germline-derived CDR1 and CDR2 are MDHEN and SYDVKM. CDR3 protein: CASSLVGNEAFF. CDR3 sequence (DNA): TGTGCCAGCAGTTTAGTGGGAAATGAAGCTTTCTTT.

The CDR3 nucleotides are TGTGCCAGCAGTACTCAGGGTTTGGGTAGCAATCAGCCCCAGCATTTT. Its protein is CASSTQGLGSNQPQHF. V is TRBV28 and J is TRBJ1-5; D possibly corresponds to TRBD1 (5 bases). Trimming took off 5 bases at V and 0 bases at J, with 14 bases between the two ends. There are 16 residues in the CDR3. The germline V gene encodes CDR1 MDHEN and CDR2 SYDVKM.

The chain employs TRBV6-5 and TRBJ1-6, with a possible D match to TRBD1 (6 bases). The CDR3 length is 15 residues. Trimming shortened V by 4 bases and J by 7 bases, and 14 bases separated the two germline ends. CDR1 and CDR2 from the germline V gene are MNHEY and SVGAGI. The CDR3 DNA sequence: TGTGCCAGCAGTTCGGACACAGGGCTGAATTCACCCCTCCACTTT. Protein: CASSSDTGLNSPLHF.

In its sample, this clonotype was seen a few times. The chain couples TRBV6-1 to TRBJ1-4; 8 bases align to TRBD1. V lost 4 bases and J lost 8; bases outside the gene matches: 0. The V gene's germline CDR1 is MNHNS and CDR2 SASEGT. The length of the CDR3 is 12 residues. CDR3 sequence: CASSGQGEKLFF. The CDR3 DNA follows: TGTGCCAGCAGTGGACAGGGGGAAAAACTGTTTTTT.

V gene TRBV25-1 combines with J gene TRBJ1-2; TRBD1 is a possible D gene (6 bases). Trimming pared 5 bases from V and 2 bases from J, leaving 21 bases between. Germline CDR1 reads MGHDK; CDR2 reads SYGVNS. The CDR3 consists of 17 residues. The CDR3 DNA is TGTGCCAGCAGTTCTCACGTCGAGGGGGAGATCAACTATGGCTACACCTTC. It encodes CASSSHVEGEINYGYTF.

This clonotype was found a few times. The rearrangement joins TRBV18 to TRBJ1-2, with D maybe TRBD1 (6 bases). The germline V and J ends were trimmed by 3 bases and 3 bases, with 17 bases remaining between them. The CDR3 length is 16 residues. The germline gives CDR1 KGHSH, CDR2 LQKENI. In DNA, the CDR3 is TGTGCCAGCTCACCCCGGACAGCCAAGGTGGACTATGGCTACACCTTC. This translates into CASSPRTAKVDYGYTF.

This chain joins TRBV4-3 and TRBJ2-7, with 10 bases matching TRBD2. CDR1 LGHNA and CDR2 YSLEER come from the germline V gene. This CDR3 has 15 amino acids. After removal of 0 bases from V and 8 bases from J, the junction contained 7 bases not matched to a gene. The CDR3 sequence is CASSQDASGGDKQYF. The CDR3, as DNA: TGCGCCAGCAGCCAAGATGCTAGCGGGGGCGACAAGCAGTACTTC.

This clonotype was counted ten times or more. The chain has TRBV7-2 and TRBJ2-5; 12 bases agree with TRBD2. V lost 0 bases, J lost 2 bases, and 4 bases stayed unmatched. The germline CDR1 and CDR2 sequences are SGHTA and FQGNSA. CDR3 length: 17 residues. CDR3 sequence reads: CASSLATSGGKQETQYF. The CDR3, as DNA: TGTGCCAGCAGCTTAGCGACTAGCGGGGGCAAGCAAGAGACCCAGTACTTC.

CDR3 nucleotide sequence: TGCAGCGCCGCGCCGAACAGGGTGGACACTGAAGCTTTCTTT. Encoded protein: CSAAPNRVDTEAFF. This sequence joins TRBV29-1 and TRBJ1-1, with D possibly TRBD1 on 6 matching bases. From germline, CDR1 is SQVTM and CDR2 ANQGSEA. V lost 7 bases to trimming and J lost 3 bases, with 18 bases between them. This CDR3 region has 14 residues. The full variable domain, completed using reference TRBV29-1 and TRBJ1-1, is SAVISQKPSRDICQRGTSLTIQCQVDSQVTMMFWYRQQPGQSLTLIATANQGSEATYESGFVIDKFPISRPNLTFSTLTVSNMSPEDSSIYLCSAAPNRVDTEAFFGQGTRLTVV.

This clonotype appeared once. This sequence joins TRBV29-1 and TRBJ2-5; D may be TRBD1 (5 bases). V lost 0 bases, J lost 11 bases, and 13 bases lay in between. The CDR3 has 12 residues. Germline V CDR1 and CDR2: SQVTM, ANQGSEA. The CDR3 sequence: CSVEDRAGEQYF. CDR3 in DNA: TGCAGCGTTGAAGACAGGGCCGGTGAGCAGTACTTC.

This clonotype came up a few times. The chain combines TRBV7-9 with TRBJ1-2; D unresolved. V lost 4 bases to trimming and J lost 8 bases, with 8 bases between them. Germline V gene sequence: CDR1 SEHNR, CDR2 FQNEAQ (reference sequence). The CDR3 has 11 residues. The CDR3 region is CASSSDRGYTF. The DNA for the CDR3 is TGTGCCAGCAGCTCGGACCGGGGCTACACCTTC.

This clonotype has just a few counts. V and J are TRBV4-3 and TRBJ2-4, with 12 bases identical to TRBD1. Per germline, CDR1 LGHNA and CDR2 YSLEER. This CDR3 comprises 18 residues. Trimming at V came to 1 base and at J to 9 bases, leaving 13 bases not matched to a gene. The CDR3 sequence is CASSQVYLGTGGRGIQYF. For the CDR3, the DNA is TGCGCCAGCAGCCAAGTATATTTAGGGACAGGGGGCCGTGGCATTCAGTACTTC.

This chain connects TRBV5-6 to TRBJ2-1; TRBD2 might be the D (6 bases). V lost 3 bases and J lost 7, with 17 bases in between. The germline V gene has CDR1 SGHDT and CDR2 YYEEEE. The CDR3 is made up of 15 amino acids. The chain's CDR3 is CASSWRGPARNEQFF. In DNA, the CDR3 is TGTGCCAGCAGCTGGCGGGGTCCGGCACGAAATGAGCAGTTCTTC.

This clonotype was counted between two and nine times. The CDR3 protein is CASRVSNRGTYGYTF. The CDR3 DNA is TGTGCCAGCAGGGTATCGAACAGGGGAACCTATGGCTACACCTTC. The gene calls are TRBV6-2 or TRBV6-3 and TRBJ1-2, with TRBD1 identical over 7 bases. The CDR3 totals 15 residues. CDR1 is MNHEY and CDR2 is SVGEGT in the germline V gene. The J segment lost 4 bases and the V segment lost 6 bases, leaving 11 bases of the junction unmatched.

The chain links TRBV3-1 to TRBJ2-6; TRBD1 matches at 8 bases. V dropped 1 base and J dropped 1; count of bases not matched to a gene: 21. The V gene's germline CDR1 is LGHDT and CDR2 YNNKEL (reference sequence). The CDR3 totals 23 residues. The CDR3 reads CASSQGQGAPFVWTLSGANVLTF. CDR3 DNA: TGTGCCAGCAGCCAAGGGCAGGGGGCACCTTTTGTCTGGACCTTGTCTGGGGCCAACGTCCTGACTTTC.

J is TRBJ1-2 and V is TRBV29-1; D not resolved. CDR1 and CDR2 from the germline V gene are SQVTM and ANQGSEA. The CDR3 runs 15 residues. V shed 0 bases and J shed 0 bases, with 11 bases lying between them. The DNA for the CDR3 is TGCAGCGTTGAAGATCTGCGCAGGACTAACTATGGCTACACCTTC. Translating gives CSVEDLRRTNYGYTF. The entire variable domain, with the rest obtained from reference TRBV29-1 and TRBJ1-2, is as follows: SAVISQKPSRDICQRGTSLTIQCQVDSQVTMMFWYRQQPGQSLTLIATANQGSEATYESGFVIDKFPISRPNLTFSTLTVSNMSPEDSSIYLCSVEDLRRTNYGYTFGSGTRLTVV.

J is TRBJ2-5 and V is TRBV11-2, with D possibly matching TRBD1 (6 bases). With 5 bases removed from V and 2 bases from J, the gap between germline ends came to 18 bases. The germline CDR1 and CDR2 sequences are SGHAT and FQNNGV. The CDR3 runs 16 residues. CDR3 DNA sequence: TGTGCCAGCAGCCCACCCGAGACAGGCTGGCAAGAGACCCAGTACTTC. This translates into CASSPPETGWQETQYF.

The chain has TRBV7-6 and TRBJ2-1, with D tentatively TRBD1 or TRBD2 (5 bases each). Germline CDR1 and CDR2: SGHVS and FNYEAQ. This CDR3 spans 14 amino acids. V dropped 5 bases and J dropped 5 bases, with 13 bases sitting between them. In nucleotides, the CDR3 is TGTGCCAGCAGCCCGCAGGGACCCCACAATGAGCAGTTCTTC. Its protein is CASSPQGPHNEQFF.

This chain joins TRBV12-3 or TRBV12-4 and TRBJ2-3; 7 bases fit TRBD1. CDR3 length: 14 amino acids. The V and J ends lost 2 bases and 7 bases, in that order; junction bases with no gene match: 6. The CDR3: CASSLSSGGNTQYF. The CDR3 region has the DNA TGTGCCAGCAGTTTATCCTCAGGGGGAAATACGCAGTATTTT.

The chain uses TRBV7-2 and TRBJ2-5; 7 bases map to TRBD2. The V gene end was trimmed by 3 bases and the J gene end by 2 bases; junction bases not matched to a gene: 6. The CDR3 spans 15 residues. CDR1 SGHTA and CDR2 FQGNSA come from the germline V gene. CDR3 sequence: CASSLSWGGQETQYF. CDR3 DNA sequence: TGTGCCAGCAGCTTGTCGTGGGGGGGACAAGAGACCCAGTACTTC.

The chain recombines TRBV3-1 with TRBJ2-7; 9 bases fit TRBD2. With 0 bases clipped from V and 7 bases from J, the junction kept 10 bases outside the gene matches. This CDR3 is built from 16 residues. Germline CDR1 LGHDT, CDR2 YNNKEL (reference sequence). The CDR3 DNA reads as TGTGCCAGCAGCCAAGAGACTAGCGGCCTATACAATGAGCAGTACTTC. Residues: CASSQETSGLYNEQYF.

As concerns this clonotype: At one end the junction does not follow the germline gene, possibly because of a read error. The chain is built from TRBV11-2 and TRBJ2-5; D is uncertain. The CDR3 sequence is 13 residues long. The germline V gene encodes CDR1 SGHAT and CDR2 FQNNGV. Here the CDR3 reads CSSSLDVEETQYF. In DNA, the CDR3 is TGTTCCAGCAGCTTAGATGTAGAAGAGACCCAGTACTTC.

CDR3 DNA: TGCGCCAGCAGCCAAGACCAGGGGTCCTACAATGAGCAGTACTTC. This translates into CASSQDQGSYNEQYF. The chain has TRBV4-3 and TRBJ2-7; weak D call: TRBD1 (6 bases). The CDR3 runs to 15 residues. CDR1 and CDR2 (germline): LGHNA, YSLEER. V was clipped by 0 bases and J by 7 bases, with 16 bases between them.

In DNA, the CDR3 is TGTGCCAGCAGGGAGGACTTAATCAATCAGCCCCAGCATTTT. It specifies CASREDLINQPQHF. V gene TRBV6-2 or TRBV6-3 combines with J gene TRBJ1-5, with D unclear. The V gene lost 6 bases and the J gene lost 3 bases, with 12 bases spanning the gap. The germline V gene has CDR1 MNHEY and CDR2 SVGEGT. The CDR3 is 14 amino acids.